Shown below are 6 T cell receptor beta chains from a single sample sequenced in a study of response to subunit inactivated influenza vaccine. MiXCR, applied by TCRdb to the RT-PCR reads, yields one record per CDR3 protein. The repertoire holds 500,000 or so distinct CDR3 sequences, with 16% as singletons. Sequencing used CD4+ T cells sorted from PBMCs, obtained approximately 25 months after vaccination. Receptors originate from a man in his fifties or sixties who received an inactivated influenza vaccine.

This chain's CDR3 is CASSEIWVTGELFF. For the CDR3, the DNA is TGCGCCAGCAGTGAGATTTGGGTCACCGGGGAGCTGTTTTTT. The rearrangement links TRBV10-2 to TRBJ2-2; no definite D call. Trimming took off 2 bases at V and 4 bases at J, with 8 bases between the two ends. Germline V gene lookup returns CDR1 WSHSY and CDR2 SAAADI. There are 14 residues in the CDR3.

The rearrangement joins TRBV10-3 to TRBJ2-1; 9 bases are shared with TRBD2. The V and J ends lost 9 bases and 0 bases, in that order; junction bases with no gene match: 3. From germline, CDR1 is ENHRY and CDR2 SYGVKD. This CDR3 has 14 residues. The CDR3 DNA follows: TGTGCCATTAAAGCGGGGGGCTCCTACAATGAGCAGTTCTTC. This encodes CAIKAGGSYNEQFF.

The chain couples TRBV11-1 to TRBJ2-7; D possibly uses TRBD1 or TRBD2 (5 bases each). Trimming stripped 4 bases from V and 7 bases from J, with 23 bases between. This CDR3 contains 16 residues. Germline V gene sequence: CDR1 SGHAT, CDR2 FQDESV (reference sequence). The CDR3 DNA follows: TGTGCCAGCAGCTCGTCCGGGACCCTCCGTCGGTTAGAGCAGTACTTC. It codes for CASSSSGTLRRLEQYF. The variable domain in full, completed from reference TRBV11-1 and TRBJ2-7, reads EAEVAQSPRYKITEKSQAVAFWCDPISGHATLYWYRQILGQGPELLVQFQDESVVDDSQLPKDRFSAERLKGVDSTLKIQPAELGDSAMYLCASSSSGTLRRLEQYFGPGTRLTVT.

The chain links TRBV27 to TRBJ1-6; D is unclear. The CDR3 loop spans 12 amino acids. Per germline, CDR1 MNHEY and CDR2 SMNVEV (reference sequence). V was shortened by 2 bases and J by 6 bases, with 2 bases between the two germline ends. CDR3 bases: TGTGCCAGCAGTTTAGCTAATTCACCCCTCCACTTT. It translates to CASSLANSPLHF.

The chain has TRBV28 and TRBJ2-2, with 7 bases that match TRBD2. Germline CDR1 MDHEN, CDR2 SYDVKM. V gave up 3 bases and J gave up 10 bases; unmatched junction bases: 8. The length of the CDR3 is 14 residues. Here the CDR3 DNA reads TGTGCCAGCAGTTTGGCCCCTGGGGGGGTGGAGCTGTTTTTT. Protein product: CASSLAPGGVELFF.

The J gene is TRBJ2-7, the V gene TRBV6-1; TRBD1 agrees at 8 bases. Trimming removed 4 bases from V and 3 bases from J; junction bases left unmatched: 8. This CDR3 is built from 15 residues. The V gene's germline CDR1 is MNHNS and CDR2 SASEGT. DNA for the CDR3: TGTGCCAGCAGTGGACAACAGGGGGTAATCTACGAGCAGTACTTC. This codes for CASSGQQGVIYEQYF.